This T cell receptor beta chain was captured in a study of T cells after yellow fever vaccination. This clonotype was recorded at least ten times. Its specificity is not known. TCRdb processed the 5' RACE reads anew with MiXCR; each CDR3 protein has one entry. The table has over 100,000 distinct CDR3 sequences, 8% to 9.5% seen once. Whole-study findings and limits: A weaker but faster secondary response was observed, peaking on day 5 versus 15. High-abundance clonotypes from the bulk population could contaminate FACS-sorted repertoires.

The CDR3 is 14 amino acids. The germline gives CDR1 SQVTM, CDR2 ANQGSEA. Trimming stripped 6 bases from V and 4 bases from J, with 18 bases between. The chain is built from TRBV29-1 and TRBJ1-2; no reliable D call. The source of this sequence is a man aged 30 to 39 who received the YFV17D yellow fever vaccine. Sequences were derived from CD8+ T cells sorted from PBMCs, sampled 45 days after the yellow fever booster vaccination. The chain's CDR3 is CSVPPQVLGYGYTF. CDR3 DNA: TGCAGCGTACCACCTCAGGTGTTGGGCTATGGCTACACCTTC.